The present TCR beta chain was sequenced within a study of identical twins. Overall study findings and caveats: The same donors were not followed; conclusions instead depended on cross-sectional statistical analysis.

Germline V gene lookup returns CDR1 SGHKS and CDR2 YYEKEE (reference sequence). The germline V and J ends were trimmed by 4 bases and 0 bases, with 20 bases remaining between them. The CDR3 length is 17 residues. The authors used template switching to add a universal primer site and gave cDNA unique molecular identifiers. TCRdb reanalysed the 5' RACE reads using MiXCR and keeps one entry per CDR3 protein. Here the sample spans hundreds of thousands of distinct CDR3 sequences, around 6% being singletons. Remarks on this clonotype: Its antigen remains unidentified.

Every one of the donors was a healthy Caucasian. The V call is TRBV5-5, the J call TRBJ2-7; tentative D call: TRBD1 (6 bases). What was sequenced was naive T cells sorted from blood. The sequence was collected from a man between 18 and 35 years old in good health. CDR3 coding DNA: TGTGCCAGCAGCCTCCCCCTAGACAGGCCCTCCTCCTACGAGCAGTACTTC. Translation gives CASSLPLDRPSSYEQYF.